This entry concerns a single T cell receptor (beta chain). This clonotype turned up a few times. Its antigen is currently not known. Nothing much larger sits one base from this clone, and base qualities are not available. Ficoll-Paque density gradient centrifugation was used to isolate PBMCs. The data were taken from a study of T-cell memory formation after mild COVID-19 (dated by TCRdb to about 2021). About the investigation overall: Most TCR sequence clusters were specific to one of the two donors. The cohort comprised two young, previously healthy adult volunteers, one female and one male. Longitudinal TCRalpha and TCRbeta repertoire sequencing tracked T-cell clones expanding and contracting after mild COVID-19 in a couple of donors.

Sequencing used an Illumina NovaSeq 6000. TCRalpha and TCRbeta cDNA libraries were constructed by 5'RACE with constant-segment primers, with sample barcodes and unique molecular identifiers being introduced. RNA was extracted from every sample with Trizol reagent. Library amplification was performed in two PCR steps, and a second sample barcode and Illumina TruSeq adapters were introduced in the second step. Sequencing of the libraries was done on an Illumina NovaSeq, producing 2 x 150 bp paired-end reads. The original methods were these. Demultiplexing of reads and collapsing into UMI-guided consensus sequences were performed with migec v1.2.7. With mixcr v2.1.11, UMI consensuses were aligned to TRA and TRB V and J templates and assembled into clonotypes. A clonotype was counted as expanded or contracted only if both edgeR and NoisET called the change significant, with noise models trained on biological replicates. edgeR calls used a false discovery rate-adjusted p below 0.01 and a log2 fold-change threshold of 1. As an exploratory analysis of dynamics, max-normalized trajectories of the 1000 most abundant clonotypes were examined with PCA combined with hierarchical clustering. Separately sequenced CD4+ and CD8+ repertoires were used to assign the CD4 or CD8 phenotype of responding clones. Starting from the raw public reads, TCRdb applied fastp trimming at Q25, assembled clones with MiXCR and retained in-frame beta chains. When rows share a CDR3 protein, they turn into one entry using the most common DNA and genes. The authors' filters were not applied to this entry. Here the sample has around 260,000 distinct CDR3 sequences; under 20% occur a single time. The top ten hold around 23% of the sample.

Via the germline V gene, CDR1 is SGHTA and CDR2 FQGNSA. The CDR3 runs 16 residues from the cysteine to the phenylalanine. The kept DNA is CDR3 alone, 48 bases in frame from the first base. Trimming at the junction amounts to 1 base on V and 4 bases on J, and the germline ends lie 14 bases apart. Results and caveats for the whole study, not just this receptor: Contracting CD4+ clones turned up mainly in the CM and EM memory subsets, whereas EMRA was where CD8+ clones were enriched. SARS-CoV-2 specificity was not confirmed for the second-wave clones peaking on day 37. Some responding clones were found in pre-infection memory, which suggests that pre-existing cross-reactive memory T cells took part in the SARS-CoV-2 response. Only a couple of mild cases were covered by the study, and larger cohorts that include severe cases with pre-infection samples were considered necessary. Clones that contracted from day 15 to 85 showed balanced CD4/CD8 phenotypes, whereas a second wave of clones that expanded from day 15 to 37 leaned towards CD4+.

This clonotype was sampled from a young man who had mild COVID-19 (a few samples of this study predate the infection). The sample titles of this study are shuffled in the database, so cell type and time point are left out; the donor was told from shared clones. Input material: PBMCs or a T cell subset sorted from them (not recorded which). The chain joins TRBV7-2 to TRBJ2-1; the D call is tentative, TRBD1 or TRBD2, as each matches 6 bases. The DNA is TGTGCCAGCAGCTTAGAAGTAAGAGGGGGGTACAATGAGCAGTTCTTC. Translated, this is CASSLEVRGGYNEQFF.